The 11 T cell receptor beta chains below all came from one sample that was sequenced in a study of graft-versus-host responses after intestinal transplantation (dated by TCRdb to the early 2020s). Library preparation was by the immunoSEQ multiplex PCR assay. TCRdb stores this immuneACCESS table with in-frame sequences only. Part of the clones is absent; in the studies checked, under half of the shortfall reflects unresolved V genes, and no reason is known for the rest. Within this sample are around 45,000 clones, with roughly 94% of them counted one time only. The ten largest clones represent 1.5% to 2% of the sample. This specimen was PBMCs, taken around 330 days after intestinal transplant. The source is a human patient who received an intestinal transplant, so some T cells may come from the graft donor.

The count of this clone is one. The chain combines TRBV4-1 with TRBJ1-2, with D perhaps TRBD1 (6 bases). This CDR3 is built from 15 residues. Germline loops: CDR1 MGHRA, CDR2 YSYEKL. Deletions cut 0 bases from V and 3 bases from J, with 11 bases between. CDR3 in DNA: TGCGCCAGCAGCCAAGATTGGGAGGGGGACTATGGCTACACCTTC. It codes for CASSQDWEGDYGYTF.

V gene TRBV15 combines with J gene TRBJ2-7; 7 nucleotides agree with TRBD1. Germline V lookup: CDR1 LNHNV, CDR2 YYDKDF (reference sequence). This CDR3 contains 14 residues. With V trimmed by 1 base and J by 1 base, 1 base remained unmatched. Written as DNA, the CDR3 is TGTGCCACCAGCAGAGGACAGGGTTCCTACGAGCAGTACTTC. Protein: CATSRGQGSYEQYF.

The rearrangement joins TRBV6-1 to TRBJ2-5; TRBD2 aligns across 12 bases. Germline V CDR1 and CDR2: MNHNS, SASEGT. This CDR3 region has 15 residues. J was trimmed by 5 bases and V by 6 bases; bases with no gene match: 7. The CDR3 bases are TGTGCCAGCAGGCTAGCGGGGGGGCGGGGGGAGACCCAGTACTTC. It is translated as CASRLAGGRGETQYF.

The CDR3 nucleotides are TGTGCCAGCAGTAAGGGGATATACAGTCAAGAGACCCAGTACTTC. The encoded protein is CASSKGIYSQETQYF. The V call is TRBV6-5, the J call TRBJ2-5; perhaps TRBD1 as D (5 bases). Germline CDR1 MNHEY, CDR2 SVGAGI. The CDR3 covers 15 residues. Trimming removed 5 bases from V and 2 bases from J, with 15 bases in between.

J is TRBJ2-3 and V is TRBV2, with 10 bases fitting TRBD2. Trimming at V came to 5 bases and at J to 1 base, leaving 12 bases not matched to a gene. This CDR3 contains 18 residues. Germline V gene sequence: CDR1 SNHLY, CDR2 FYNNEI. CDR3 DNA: TGTGCCAGCAGTCTCCAAGCGGGGGGGCCTTGGGGCACAGATACGCAGTATTTT. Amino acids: CASSLQAGGPWGTDTQYF.

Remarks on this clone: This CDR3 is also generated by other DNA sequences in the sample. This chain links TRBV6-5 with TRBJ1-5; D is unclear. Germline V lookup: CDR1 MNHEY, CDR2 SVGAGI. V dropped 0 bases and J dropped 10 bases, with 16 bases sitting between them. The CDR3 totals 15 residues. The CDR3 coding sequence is TGTGCCAGCAGTTACTCGAGAACGGGGTTGGCACCCCAGCATTTT. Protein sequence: CASSYSRTGLAPQHF.

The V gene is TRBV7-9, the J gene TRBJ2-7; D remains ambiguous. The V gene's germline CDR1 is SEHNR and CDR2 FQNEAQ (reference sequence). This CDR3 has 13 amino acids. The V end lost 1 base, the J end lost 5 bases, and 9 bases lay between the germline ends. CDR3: CASSLVTFHEQYF. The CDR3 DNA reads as TGTGCCAGCAGCTTAGTCACTTTCCACGAGCAGTACTTC.

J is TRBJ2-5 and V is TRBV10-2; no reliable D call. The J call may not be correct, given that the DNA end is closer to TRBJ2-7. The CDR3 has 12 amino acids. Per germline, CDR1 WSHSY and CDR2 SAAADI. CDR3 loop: CASGLVDHEQYF. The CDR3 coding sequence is TGCGCCAGCGGCCTAGTGGACCACGAGCAGTACTTC.

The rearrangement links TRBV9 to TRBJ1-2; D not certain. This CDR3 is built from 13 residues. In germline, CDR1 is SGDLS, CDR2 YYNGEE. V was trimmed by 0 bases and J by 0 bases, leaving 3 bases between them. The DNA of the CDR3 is TGTGCCAGCAGCGTAGAATCTAACTATGGCTACACCTTC. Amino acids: CASSVESNYGYTF.

The CDR3 spells CASSPPAETQYF. The CDR3 bases are TGTGCCAGCTCACCACCGGCAGAGACCCAGTACTTC. The J gene is TRBJ2-5, the V gene TRBV18; D unclear. The V end was cut by 0 bases, the J end by 4 bases, with 3 bases between. This CDR3 contains 12 residues. CDR1 is KGHSH, CDR2 LQKENI, per germline.

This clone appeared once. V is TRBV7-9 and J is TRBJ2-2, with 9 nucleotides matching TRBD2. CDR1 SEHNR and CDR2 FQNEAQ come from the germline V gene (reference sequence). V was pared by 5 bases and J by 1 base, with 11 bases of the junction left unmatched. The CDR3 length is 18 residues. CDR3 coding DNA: TGTGCCAGCAGCCCTAGACTAGCGGAACAACGGAACACCGGGGAGCTGTTTTTT. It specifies CASSPRLAEQRNTGELFF.